This entry is about one TCR beta chain. The assay was immunoSEQ multiplex PCR, and TCRdb's table has in-frame clones only and misses some. The sample yields around 190,000 clones, approximately 94% seen once. Second doses at about 4 or about 12 weeks were pooled. The source of the sample is a study of T cell responses to AZD1222 COVID-19 vaccine. V was shortened by 5 bases and J by 3 bases, with 12 bases between the two germline ends. The CDR3 loop spans 14 amino acids. Germline CDR1 SGHVS, CDR2 FQNEAQ. The rearrangement links TRBV7-8 to TRBJ2-3; D is possibly TRBD1 (5 bases). The input for sequencing was peripheral blood, taken 28 days after the second AZD1222 dose. This receptor was taken from an adult who received the AZD1222 COVID-19 vaccine. Here the CDR3 DNA reads TGTGCCAGCAGCACCGACAGACCGACAGATACGCAGTATTTT. The encoded protein is CASSTDRPTDTQYF.